The 7 T cell receptor beta chains presented below share a single source sample, sequenced in a study of blood T cell repertoires in COVID-19 (dated by TCRdb to the early 2020s). The protocol used for the library was the immunoSEQ multiplex PCR assay. TCRdb holds this immuneACCESS table with in-frame rearrangements only. Some clones are missing; in checked studies, unresolved V genes explain under half, and the rest has no known cause. The sample table lists 120,000 to 150,000 clones, 87% of them with a count of one. The top ten hold roughly 6.6% of the sample. Source material: peripheral blood. These receptors all stem from a man aged 80 or over with acute or convalescent COVID-19.

The chain links TRBV20-1 to TRBJ2-2; 7 nucleotides agree with TRBD2. The CDR3 contains 14 residues. CDR1 and CDR2 from the germline V gene are DFQATT and SNEGSKA (reference sequence). The ends lost 3 bases at V and 2 bases at J; junction bases unmatched: 3. In DNA, the CDR3 is TGCAGTGCTAGTGCGGGAGAAAACACCGGGGAGCTGTTTTTT. Protein: CSASAGENTGELFF.

In its sample, this clone was seen once. V and J are TRBV3-1 (or the pseudogene TRBV3-2) and TRBJ2-3; 10 nucleotides align to TRBD2. The CDR3 has 20 residues. The germline gives CDR1 LGHDT, CDR2 YNNKEL (reference sequence). The V gene end was trimmed by 1 base and the J gene end by 5 bases; junction bases not matched to a gene: 18. CDR3 sequence reads: CASSQVLAGAPTGGRDTQYF. CDR3 sequence (DNA): TGTGCCAGCAGCCAAGTCCTAGCGGGGGCCCCTACGGGGGGAAGAGATACGCAGTATTTT.

The rearrangement links TRBV6-5 to TRBJ1-4, with 10 bases fitting TRBD1. Germline V gives CDR1 MNHEY, CDR2 SVGAGI. Losses at the gene ends were 5 bases for V and 8 bases for J; bases not matched to a gene: 5. The CDR3 runs 14 residues. CDR3: CASSNRQGAEKLFF. For the CDR3, the DNA is TGTGCCAGCAGTAACCGACAGGGGGCGGAAAAACTGTTTTTT.

The CDR3 reads CAWSNGQGIYGYTF. CDR3 DNA: TGTGCCTGGAGTAATGGACAGGGCATCTATGGCTACACCTTC. This chain links TRBV30 with TRBJ1-2; 8 nucleotides match TRBD1. V shed 2 bases, J shed 4 bases, and the junction held 6 bases outside the gene matches. Per the germline V gene, CDR1 is GTSNPN and CDR2 is SVGIG (reference sequence). CDR3 size: 14 residues.

V and J are TRBV7-6 and TRBJ2-2; tentative D call: TRBD2 (5 bases). CDR1 is SGHVS and CDR2 is FNYEAQ in the germline V gene. V lost 4 bases to trimming and J lost 2 bases, with 20 bases between them. CDR3 length equals 18 residues. The CDR3 loop is CASSSPPTPGYNTGELFF. As DNA, the CDR3 is TGTGCCAGCAGCTCGCCCCCCACACCGGGGTACAACACCGGGGAGCTGTTTTTT.

This clone was seen once. The rearrangement links TRBV28 to TRBJ2-5, with D unclear. Germline values: CDR1 MDHEN, CDR2 SYDVKM. The CDR3 contains 15 residues. V lost 5 bases to trimming and J lost 0 bases, with 13 bases between them. CDR3 sequence (DNA): TGTGCCAGCAGTCCGGCAGACAAGTACCAAGAGACCCAGTACTTC. Its translation: CASSPADKYQETQYF.

The chain combines TRBV6-5 with TRBJ1-2; no firm D call. The CDR3 length is 15 residues. CDR1 is MNHEY and CDR2 is SVGAGI in the germline V gene. V shed 6 bases and J shed 0 bases, with 14 bases lying between them. The CDR3 is CASSPARGPNYGYTF. The CDR3 DNA is TGTGCCAGCAGCCCCGCGAGAGGGCCTAACTATGGCTACACCTTC.